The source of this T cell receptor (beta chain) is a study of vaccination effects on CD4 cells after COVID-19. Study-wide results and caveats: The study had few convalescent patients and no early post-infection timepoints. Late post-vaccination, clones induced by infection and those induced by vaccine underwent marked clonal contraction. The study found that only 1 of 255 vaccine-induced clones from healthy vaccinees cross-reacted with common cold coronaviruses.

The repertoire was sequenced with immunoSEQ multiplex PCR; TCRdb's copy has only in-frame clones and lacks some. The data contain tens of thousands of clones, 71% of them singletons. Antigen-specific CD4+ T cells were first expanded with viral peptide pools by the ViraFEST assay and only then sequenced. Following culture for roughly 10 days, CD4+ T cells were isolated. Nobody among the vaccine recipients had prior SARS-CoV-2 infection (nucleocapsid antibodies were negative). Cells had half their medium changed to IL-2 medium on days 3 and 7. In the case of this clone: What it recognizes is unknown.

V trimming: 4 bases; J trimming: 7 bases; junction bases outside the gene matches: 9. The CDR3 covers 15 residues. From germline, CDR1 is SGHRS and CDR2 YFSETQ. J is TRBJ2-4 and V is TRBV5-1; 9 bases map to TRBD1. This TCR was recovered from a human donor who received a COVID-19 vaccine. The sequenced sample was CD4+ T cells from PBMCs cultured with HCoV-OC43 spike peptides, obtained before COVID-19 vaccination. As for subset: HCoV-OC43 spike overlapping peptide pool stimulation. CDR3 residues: CASSTTGTGTNIQYF. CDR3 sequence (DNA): TGCGCCAGCAGCACAACCGGGACAGGGACCAACATTCAGTACTTC.